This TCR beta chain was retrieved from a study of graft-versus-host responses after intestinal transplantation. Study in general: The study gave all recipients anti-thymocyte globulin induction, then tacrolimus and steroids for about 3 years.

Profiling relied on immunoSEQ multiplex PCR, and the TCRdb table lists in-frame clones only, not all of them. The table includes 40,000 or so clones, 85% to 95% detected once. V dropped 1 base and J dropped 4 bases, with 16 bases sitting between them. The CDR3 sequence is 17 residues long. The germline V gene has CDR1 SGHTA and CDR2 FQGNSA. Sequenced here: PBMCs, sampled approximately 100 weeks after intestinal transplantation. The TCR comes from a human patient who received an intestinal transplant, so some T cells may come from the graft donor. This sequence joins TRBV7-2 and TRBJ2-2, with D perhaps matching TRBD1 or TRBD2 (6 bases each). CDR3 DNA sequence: TGTGCCAGCAGCTTAGACTCGTGGGGGGCGCGCACCGGGGAGCTGTTTTTT. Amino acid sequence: CASSLDSWGARTGELFF.